One and the same sample provided the 21 T cell receptor beta chains below, sequenced in a study of cytomegalovirus exposure and HLA in healthy donors. Data came from immunoSEQ multiplex PCR; TCRdb stores just in-frame clones and leaves some out. The sample yields over 110,000 clones, around 90% seen once. The sequencing input was PBMCs. Every receptor here comes from a young man in good health and CMV-seropositive.

This clone has just a few counts. The V call is TRBV2, the J call TRBJ1-2, with 10 positions matching TRBD1. CDR3 length equals 14 residues. After removal of 7 bases from V and 8 bases from J, the junction contained 10 bases not matched to a gene. Germline V CDR1 and CDR2: SNHLY, FYNNEI. The CDR3 DNA follows: TGTGCCAGCATCCCCGACAGGGGGCGCGGGGGCTACACCTTC. This gives the protein CASIPDRGRGGYTF.

This chain links TRBV9 with TRBJ1-1; D remains ambiguous. This CDR3 has 15 amino acids. The germline CDR1 and CDR2 sequences are SGDLS and YYNGEE. V was clipped by 4 bases and J by 1 base, with 14 bases between them. The CDR3 is CASSSPGGRNTEAFF. The CDR3 DNA is TGTGCCAGCAGCTCACCCGGAGGCCGGAACACTGAAGCTTTCTTT.

The rearrangement joins TRBV9 to TRBJ2-2; 10 nucleotides agree with TRBD2. The ends lost 0 bases at V and 4 bases at J; junction bases unmatched: 3. Germline assignment: CDR1 SGDLS and CDR2 YYNGEE. The CDR3 sequence is 16 residues long. The CDR3 spells CASSVVAGGLTGELFF. CDR3 DNA: TGTGCCAGCAGCGTAGTAGCGGGGGGCCTCACCGGGGAGCTGTTTTTT.

The chain recombines TRBV6-6 with TRBJ2-1; 9 nucleotides agree with TRBD1. J lost 6 bases, V lost 2 bases, and 8 bases had no gene match. The length of the CDR3 is 16 residues. CDR1 MNHNY and CDR2 SVGAGI come from the germline V gene (reference sequence). CDR3 coding DNA: TGTGCCAGCAGTTACAAGGGACAGGGTTTGGGCAATGAGCAGTTCTTC. Encoded protein: CASSYKGQGLGNEQFF.

The genes are TRBV11-2 and TRBJ2-1, with TRBD2 matching over 7 bases. With V trimmed by 5 bases and J by 8 bases, 12 bases remained unmatched. Germline CDR1 SGHAT, CDR2 FQNNGV. The CDR3 covers 15 residues. The CDR3 reads CASSPWGGAGYEQFF. CDR3 bases: TGTGCCAGCAGCCCCTGGGGGGGAGCGGGATATGAGCAGTTCTTC. The whole variable domain, remainder taken from reference TRBV11-2 and TRBJ2-1, is EAGVAQSPRYKIIEKRQSVAFWCNPISGHATLYWYQQILGQGPKLLIQFQNNGVVDDSQLPKDRFSAERLKGVDSTLKIQPAKLEDSAVYLCASSPWGGAGYEQFFGPGTRLTVL.

The V gene is TRBV5-3, the J gene TRBJ2-7; 9 bases line up with TRBD2. TRBV5-3 is designated an ORF whose function remains uncertain. The CDR3 is 15 amino acids. J was trimmed by 5 bases and V by 0 bases; bases with no gene match: 6. CDR3 sequence (DNA): TGTGCCAGAAGCTTGGGACTAGCGGCGCAAGACGAGCAGTACTTC. Protein sequence: CARSLGLAAQDEQYF.

This chain's CDR3 is CASSQNGGSEAFF. CDR3 DNA: TGTGCCAGCAGCCAAAATGGGGGCAGTGAAGCTTTCTTT. The chain uses TRBV7-9 and TRBJ1-1; D may be TRBD1 (6 bases). The V end was cut by 5 bases, the J end by 7 bases, with 14 bases between. Germline V gives CDR1 SEHNR, CDR2 FQNEAQ (reference sequence). The CDR3 is 13 residues long.

V and J are TRBV10-1 and TRBJ2-2, with unresolved D. Germline V gene sequence: CDR1 WNHNN, CDR2 SYGVQD (reference sequence). The CDR3 has 17 amino acids. V lost 0 bases, J lost 5 bases, and 16 bases lay in between. CDR3 amino acids: CASSESPGSGSTGELFF. In DNA form, the CDR3 reads TGCGCCAGCAGTGAGTCCCCAGGATCAGGTTCTACCGGGGAGCTGTTTTTT.

The chain is built from TRBV9 and TRBJ1-1; a weak D match, TRBD1 (5 bases). This CDR3 contains 14 residues. Germline CDR1 is SGDLS and CDR2 is YYNGEE. V was shortened by 4 bases and J by 0 bases, with 10 bases between the two germline ends. The CDR3 region has the DNA TGTGCCAGCAGCCCGGGGGGATTGAACACTGAAGCTTTCTTT. Protein product: CASSPGGLNTEAFF.

The V gene is TRBV6-5, the J gene TRBJ1-1; 8 bases are shared with TRBD1. V lost 5 bases and J lost 5; bases outside the gene matches: 10. CDR3 length: 15 residues. Germline CDR1 reads MNHEY; CDR2 reads SVGAGI. CDR3 region: CASSGGQVGGTEAFF. CDR3 DNA: TGTGCCAGCAGTGGGGGACAGGTCGGAGGGACTGAAGCTTTCTTT.

The chain couples TRBV27 to TRBJ2-1, with 11 nucleotides matching TRBD2. The J segment lost 3 bases and the V segment lost 3 bases, leaving 1 base of the junction unmatched. CDR3 length: 15 amino acids. The germline V gene encodes CDR1 MNHEY and CDR2 SMNVEV (reference sequence). CDR3 sequence: CASSFGTSGYNEQFF. The CDR3 DNA is TGTGCCAGCAGTTTTGGGACTAGCGGCTACAATGAGCAGTTCTTC.

The rearrangement links TRBV5-1 to TRBJ2-1; D is possibly TRBD2 (5 bases). Germline CDR1 is SGHRS and CDR2 is YFSETQ. The V end was cut by 4 bases, the J end by 5 bases, with 13 bases between. This CDR3 spans 14 amino acids. The DNA for the CDR3 is TGCGCCAGCAGCCAAAGTAGCGTGAACAATGAGCAGTTCTTC. The encoded protein is CASSQSSVNNEQFF.

The V and J genes are TRBV27 and TRBJ2-1, with 8 nucleotides matching TRBD1. CDR1 and CDR2 from the germline V gene are MNHEY and SMNVEV (reference sequence). The ends lost 5 bases at V and 9 bases at J; junction bases unmatched: 9. The CDR3 has 14 amino acids. CDR3 DNA: TGTGCCAGCAGTCCGACGACAGGGGAGGTTGAGCAGTTCTTC. Translation gives CASSPTTGEVEQFF.

This chain uses TRBV5-4 with TRBJ2-3; 11 bases map to TRBD2. The germline gives CDR1 SGHNT, CDR2 YYREEE (reference sequence). The CDR3 sequence is 14 residues long. Trimming cost V 4 bases and J 5 bases; bases outside gene matches: 3. The CDR3 coding sequence is TGTGCCAGCAGCCTGGGACTAGCGGTAGATACGCAGTATTTT. Residues: CASSLGLAVDTQYF.

The chain couples TRBV2 to TRBJ2-7, with TRBD2 matching over 10 bases. V lost 6 bases, J lost 4 bases, and 6 bases stayed unmatched. Germline CDR1 is SNHLY and CDR2 is FYNNEI. This CDR3 contains 14 residues. Here the CDR3 DNA reads TGTGCCAGCAGGGGAACTAGCGGGATTTACGAGCAGTACTTC. Amino acid sequence: CASRGTSGIYEQYF.

This clone was recorded once. The CDR3 spells CASSPAGQRLYGYTF. The CDR3 DNA follows: TGTGCCAGCAGCCCCGCGGGACAGAGACTCTATGGCTACACCTTC. The chain carries TRBV6-5 and TRBJ1-2; 7 bases agree with TRBD1. The CDR3 consists of 15 residues. The V gene's germline CDR1 is MNHEY and CDR2 SVGAGI. With V trimmed by 6 bases and J by 4 bases, 11 bases remained unmatched.

The rearrangement uses TRBV13 and TRBJ2-7; D perhaps matches TRBD1 (6 bases). V lost 0 bases, J lost 1 base, and 16 bases lay in between. Germline V gene lookup returns CDR1 PRHDT and CDR2 FYEKMQ (reference sequence). The CDR3 has 17 amino acids. The DNA for the CDR3 is TGTGCCAGCAGCTTAGGCTGGGGGCAGGCGTCTTCCTACGAGCAGTACTTC. This sequence encodes CASSLGWGQASSYEQYF.

The rearrangement joins TRBV30 to TRBJ2-3, with a weak D call TRBD1 (5 bases). The CDR3 has 15 residues. Germline loops: CDR1 GTSNPN, CDR2 SVGIG (reference sequence). Trimming took 5 bases from V and 4 from J, leaving 19 bases between them. The CDR3 sequence: CAWGLTASPADTQYF. The CDR3 DNA reads TGTGCCTGGGGCTTGACAGCCTCCCCCGCAGATACGCAGTATTTT.

This chain links TRBV11-2 with TRBJ2-5, with D maybe TRBD1 (5 bases). The CDR3 is 14 amino acids. The V end lost 3 bases, the J end lost 1 base, and 9 bases lay between the germline ends. Germline CDR1 and CDR2: SGHAT and FQNNGV. CDR3 in amino acids: CASSFRQFQETQYF. CDR3 nucleotide sequence: TGTGCCAGCAGCTTTAGACAGTTCCAAGAGACCCAGTACTTC.

J is TRBJ2-3 and V is TRBV5-6; D might be TRBD2 (6 bases). The CDR3 spans 14 residues. In germline, CDR1 is SGHDT, CDR2 YYEEEE. The CDR3 nucleotides are TGTGCATCCAGCTGGGCGGGGCACACAGATACGCAGTATTTT. Amino acid sequence: CASSWAGHTDTQYF.

This clone was detected once. V is TRBV2 and J is TRBJ2-1, with 7 bases lining up with TRBD2. The germline gives CDR1 SNHLY, CDR2 FYNNEI. The CDR3 covers 13 residues. With 8 bases clipped from V and 7 bases from J, the junction kept 8 bases outside the gene matches. CDR3 in DNA: TGTGCCAGCGTAGCGGGTTGGGGAAATGAGCAGTTCTTC. Its translation: CASVAGWGNEQFF.